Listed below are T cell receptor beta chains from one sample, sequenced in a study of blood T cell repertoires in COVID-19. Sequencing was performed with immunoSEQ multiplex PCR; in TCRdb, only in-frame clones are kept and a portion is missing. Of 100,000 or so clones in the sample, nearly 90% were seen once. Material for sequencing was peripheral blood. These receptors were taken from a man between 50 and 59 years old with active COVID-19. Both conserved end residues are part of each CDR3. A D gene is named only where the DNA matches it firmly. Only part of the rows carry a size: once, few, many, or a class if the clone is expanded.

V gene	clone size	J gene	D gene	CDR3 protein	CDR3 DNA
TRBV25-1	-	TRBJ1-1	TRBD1	CASRRRDSEAFF	TGTGCCAGCAGGCGCCGGGACAGTGAAGCTTTCTTT
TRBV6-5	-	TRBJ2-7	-	CASSLFERGEQYF	TGTGCCAGCAGTCTCTTCGAACGGGGAGAGCAGTACTTC
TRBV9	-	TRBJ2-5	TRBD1	CASSTHVGTGGETQYF	TGTGCCAGCAGCACCCACGTGGGGACAGGGGGGGAGACCCAGTACTTC
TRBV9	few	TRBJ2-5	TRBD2	CASSTVAGGPEAQYF	TGTGCCAGCAGCACCGTAGCGGGGGGGCCGGAGGCCCAGTACTTC
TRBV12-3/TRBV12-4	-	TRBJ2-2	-	CARRLNTGELFF	TGTGCCAGGCGGCTGAACACCGGGGAGCTGTTTTTT
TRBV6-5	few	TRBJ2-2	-	CASRAGTQNTGELFF	TGTGCCAGCAGAGCCGGGACTCAGAACACCGGGGAGCTGTTTTTT
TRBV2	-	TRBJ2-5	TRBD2	CASTGQTSGQETQYF	TGTGCCAGCACGGGGCAAACTAGCGGGCAAGAGACCCAGTACTTC
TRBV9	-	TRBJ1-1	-	CASSTSQWSTEAFF	TGTGCCAGCAGCACCTCGCAGTGGAGCACTGAAGCTTTCTTT
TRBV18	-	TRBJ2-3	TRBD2	CASSPARLAGGIDTQYF	TGTGCCAGCTCACCCGCGAGACTAGCGGGGGGAATAGATACGCAGTATTTT
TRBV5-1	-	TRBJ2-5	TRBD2	CASSLGASGGKETQYF	TGCGCCAGCAGCTTGGGAGCTAGCGGGGGGAAGGAGACCCAGTACTTC
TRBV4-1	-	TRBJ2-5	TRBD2	CASSRQRDFQETQYF	TGCGCCAGCAGCCGTCAGCGGGACTTCCAAGAGACCCAGTACTTC
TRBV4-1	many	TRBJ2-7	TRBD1	CASSHLRTGRGKQYF	TGCGCCAGCAGCCACCTCAGGACAGGAAGGGGTAAGCAGTACTTC
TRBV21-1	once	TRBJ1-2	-	CASSKVPGQNNYGYTF	TGTGCCAGCAGCAAAGTTCCGGGACAGAACAACTATGGCTACACCTTC
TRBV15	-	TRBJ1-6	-	CATSGGGGSLNSPLHF	TGTGCCACCAGCGGAGGAGGGGGATCCCTTAATTCACCCCTCCACTTT
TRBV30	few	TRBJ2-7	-	CAWSVVVRERCEQYF	TGTGCCTGGAGTGTAGTCGTCAGGGAAAGGTGTGAGCAGTACTTC
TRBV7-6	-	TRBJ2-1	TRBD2	CASSLVLAGGRDGYEQFF	TGTGCCAGCAGCTTGGTCCTAGCGGGGGGTCGCGATGGGTATGAGCAGTTCTTC
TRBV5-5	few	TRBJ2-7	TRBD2	CASSLVASGAHEQYF	TGTGCCAGCAGCTTGGTAGCTAGCGGGGCCCACGAGCAGTACTTC
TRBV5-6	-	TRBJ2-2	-	CASSLGGTGELFF	TGTGCCAGCAGCCTGGGGGGCACTGGGGAGCTGTTTTTT
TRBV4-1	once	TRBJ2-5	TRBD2	CASSQDQERGHRETQYF	TGCGCCAGCAGCCAAGATCAGGAGCGGGGGCACCGAGAGACCCAGTACTTC
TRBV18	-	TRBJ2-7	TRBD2	CASSPPSTSANEQYF	TGTGCCAGCTCACCACCGTCAACTAGCGCCAACGAGCAGTACTTC
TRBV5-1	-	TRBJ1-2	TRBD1	CASSPIPGQGYGYTF	TGCGCCAGCAGCCCCATACCCGGACAGGGGTATGGCTACACCTTC
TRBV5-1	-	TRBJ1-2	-	CASSLQAAQEEAF	TGCGCCAGCAGCTTGCAGGCGGCTCAGGAGGAGGCCTTC
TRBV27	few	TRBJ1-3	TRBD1	CATQGQGGSNTIYF	TGTGCCACTCAAGGACAGGGAGGTTCTAACACCATATATTTT
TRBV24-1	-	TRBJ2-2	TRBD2	CATRKGGGGVGGELFF	TGTGCCACCAGGAAGGGAGGCGGGGGGGTCGGCGGGGAGCTGTTTTTT
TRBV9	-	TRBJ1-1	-	CASSVVRGEAFF	TGTGCCAGCAGCGTAGTTAGGGGGGAAGCTTTCTTT
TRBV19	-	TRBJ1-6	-	CASSSRTRSRNSPLHF	TGTGCCAGTAGTTCACGGACAAGATCTCGGAATTCACCCCTCCACTTT
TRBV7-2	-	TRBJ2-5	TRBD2	CASSLLTSGGEKTQYF	TGTGCCAGCAGCCTCTTAACTAGCGGGGGAGAAAAGACCCAGTACTTC
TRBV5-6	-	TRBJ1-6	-	CASSLAADSNNSPLHF	TGTGCCAGCAGCTTGGCAGCAGACTCTAATAATTCACCCCTCCACTTT
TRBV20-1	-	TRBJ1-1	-	CSASGQYTEAFF	TGCAGTGCTAGTGGACAGTACACTGAAGCTTTCTTT
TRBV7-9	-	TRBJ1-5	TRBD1	CASSVTGRPQHF	TGTGCCAGCAGCGTGACAGGGCGGCCCCAGCATTTT
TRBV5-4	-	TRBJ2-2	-	CASSVTGGGELFF	TGTGCCAGCAGCGTGACCGGGGGCGGGGAGCTGTTTTTT
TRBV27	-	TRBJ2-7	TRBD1	CASSRDKTGVEDEQYF	TGTGCCAGCAGTAGAGACAAGACAGGGGTGGAGGACGAGCAGTACTTC
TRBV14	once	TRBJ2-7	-	CASSQGAGIGDEQYF	TGTGCCAGCAGCCAAGGGGCAGGGATAGGCGACGAGCAGTACTTC
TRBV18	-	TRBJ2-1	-	CASSLAEGAYNEQFF	TGTGCCAGCTCGCTCGCGGAGGGAGCCTACAATGAGCAGTTCTTC
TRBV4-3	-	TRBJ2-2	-	CASSQNGPPNTGELFF	TGCGCCAGCAGCCAAAATGGCCCTCCGAACACCGGGGAGCTGTTTTTT
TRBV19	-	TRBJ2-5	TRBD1	CASSARTGFGETQYF	TGTGCCAGTAGTGCCAGGACAGGGTTCGGAGAGACCCAGTACTTC
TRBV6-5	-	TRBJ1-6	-	CASSRGRRNSPLHF	TGTGCCAGCAGCCGGGGGAGGAGGAATTCACCCCTCCACTTT
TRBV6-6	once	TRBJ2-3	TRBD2	CASSLQSSGGTDTQYF	TGTGCCAGCAGTCTACAATCTAGCGGGGGCACAGATACGCAGTATTTT
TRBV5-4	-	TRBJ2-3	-	CASGLGTDTQYF	TGTGCCAGCGGGCTGGGCACAGATACGCAGTATTTT
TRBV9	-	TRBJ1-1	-	CASSGNRVDTEAFF	TGTGCCAGCAGCGGCAACAGGGTGGACACTGAAGCTTTCTTT
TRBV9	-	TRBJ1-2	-	CASSVGQGIYGYTF	TGTGCCAGCAGCGTGGGGCAGGGGATCTATGGCTACACCTTC
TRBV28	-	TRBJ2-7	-	CASSPGGEQYF	TGTGCCAGCAGCCCCGGGGGCGAGCAGTACTTC
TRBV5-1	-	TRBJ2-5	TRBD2	CASSLATSGGTQETQYF	TGCGCCAGCAGCTTGGCGACTAGCGGGGGAACTCAAGAGACCCAGTACTTC
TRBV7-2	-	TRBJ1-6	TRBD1	CASSTRQGEHSPLHF	TGTGCCAGCAGCACTAGACAGGGCGAGCATTCACCCCTCCACTTT
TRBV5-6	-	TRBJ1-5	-	CASSFGRGNQPQHF	TGTGCCAGCAGCTTCGGCAGGGGCAATCAGCCCCAGCATTTT
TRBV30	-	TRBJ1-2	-	CAWRGAASNYGYTF	TGTGCCTGGAGGGGGGCAGCATCTAACTATGGCTACACCTTC
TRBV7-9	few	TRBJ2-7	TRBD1	CASSRYRGYEQYF	TGTGCCAGCAGCCGATACAGGGGGTACGAGCAGTACTTC
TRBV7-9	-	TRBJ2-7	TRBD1	CASSPSDRSHEQYF	TGTGCCAGCAGCCCCTCGGACAGGTCTCACGAGCAGTACTTC
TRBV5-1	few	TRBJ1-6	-	CASRDSDSYNSPLHF	TGCGCCAGCAGGGACTCCGACTCCTATAATTCACCCCTCCACTTT
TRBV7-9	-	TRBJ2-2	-	CASSLEAGNTGELFF	TGTGCCAGCAGCTTAGAGGCAGGGAACACCGGGGAGCTGTTTTTT
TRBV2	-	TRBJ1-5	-	CASSEGQSNQPQHF	TGTGCCAGCAGTGAGGGGCAGAGCAATCAGCCCCAGCATTTT
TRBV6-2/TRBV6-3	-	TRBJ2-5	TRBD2	CASSPREQETQYF	TGTGCCAGCAGTCCGCGGGAGCAAGAGACCCAGTACTTC
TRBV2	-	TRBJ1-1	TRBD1	CASRTTGTGGLEAFF	TGTGCCAGCAGGACTACCGGGACAGGCGGTTTGGAAGCTTTCTTT
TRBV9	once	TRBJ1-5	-	CASSSMGGNQPQHF	TGTGCCAGCAGCAGTATGGGGGGAAATCAGCCCCAGCATTTT
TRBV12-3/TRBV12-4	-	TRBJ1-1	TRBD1	CASRRDSRSGAFF	TGTGCCAGCAGAAGGGACAGCCGGAGTGGAGCTTTCTTT